This entry concerns a single T cell receptor (beta chain). The sample originates from a study of T cell responses to AZD1222 COVID-19 vaccine. The germline V and J ends were trimmed by 2 bases and 6 bases, with 17 bases remaining between them. The CDR3 consists of 15 residues. The germline V gene has CDR1 SNHLY and CDR2 FYNNEI. Produced via immunoSEQ multiplex PCR; TCRdb's table is partial and in-frame only. The sample records about 93,000 clones, approximately 86% being singletons. The V call is TRBV2, the J call TRBJ2-7; weak D call: TRBD2 (5 bases). This TCR was recovered from an adult in good health. The source was peripheral blood, collected on day 0 of AZD1222 vaccination. The CDR3 protein is CASSERSGGLGEQYF. The CDR3 coding sequence is TGTGCCAGCAGTGAAAGGTCAGGCGGGCTTGGCGAGCAGTACTTC.